This record looks at one TCR beta chain sequence and its context. Its antigen is unknown. TCRdb's copy holds only in-frame clones and misses some; the assay was immunoSEQ multiplex PCR. The sample includes about 61,000 clones, around 92% of them seen just once. CDR1 and CDR2 (germline): MDHEN, SYDVKM. The CDR3 has 15 amino acids. V shed 2 bases and J shed 6 bases, with 14 bases lying between them. The data were obtained in a study of OX40 agonist ivuxolimab in advanced cancers. Study background: Ivuxolimab, which is an agonistic anti-OX40 (CD134) antibody, was administered to the patients. Every 2 weeks, patients got intravenous ivuxolimab at one of six dose levels (0.01-10 mg/kg). General study points: At doses 0.1 to 3.0 mg/kg, CD4+ and CD8+ clones expanded.

Here the sequenced sample was CD4+ or CD8+ T cells sorted from blood, taken in a trial of the OX40 agonist ivuxolimab. The TCR comes from an adult with an advanced solid tumor such as melanoma, head and neck, liver or kidney cancer. J is TRBJ1-5 and V is TRBV28, with a weak D call TRBD1 (6 bases). CDR3 region: CASSLRQAAFQPQHF. The CDR3 region has the DNA TGTGCCAGCAGTTTACGACAGGCCGCTTTTCAGCCCCAGCATTTT. The full variable domain, in which reference TRBV28 and TRBJ1-5 provide the parts outside the CDR3, is DVKVTQSSRYLVKRTGEKVFLECVQDMDHENMFWYRQDPGLGLRLIYFSYDVKMKEKGDIPEGYSVSREKKERFSLILESASTNQTSMYLCASSLRQAAFQPQHFGDGTRLSIL.